The present entry profiles one T cell receptor (beta chain) with its context. Donors gave roughly 10 milliliters of peripheral blood apiece. This specimen belongs to a study of blood T cells in healthy people across ages. It was with a sample-barcoded 5' primer and a J-beta primer mix that a second PCR of roughly 7 to 11 cycles was run. Researchers report that each sample yielded at least 2.5 million CDR3-containing paired-end reads. TCRdb processed the 5' RACE reads anew with MiXCR; each CDR3 protein has one entry. The sample includes over 950,000 distinct CDR3 sequences, around two fifths of them seen just once. V lost 2 bases, J lost 1 base, and 14 bases lay in between. The CDR3 covers 16 residues. Germline CDR1 and CDR2: MNHNY and SVGAGI (reference sequence).

The rearrangement links TRBV6-6 to TRBJ1-1, with a weak D call TRBD1 (5 bases). Sequenced input: blood. The receptor was derived from a man younger than 30 in good health. Here the CDR3 reads CASSYPGKEANTEAFF. The CDR3 DNA reads as TGTGCCAGCAGTTACCCAGGGAAGGAGGCGAACACTGAAGCTTTCTTT.